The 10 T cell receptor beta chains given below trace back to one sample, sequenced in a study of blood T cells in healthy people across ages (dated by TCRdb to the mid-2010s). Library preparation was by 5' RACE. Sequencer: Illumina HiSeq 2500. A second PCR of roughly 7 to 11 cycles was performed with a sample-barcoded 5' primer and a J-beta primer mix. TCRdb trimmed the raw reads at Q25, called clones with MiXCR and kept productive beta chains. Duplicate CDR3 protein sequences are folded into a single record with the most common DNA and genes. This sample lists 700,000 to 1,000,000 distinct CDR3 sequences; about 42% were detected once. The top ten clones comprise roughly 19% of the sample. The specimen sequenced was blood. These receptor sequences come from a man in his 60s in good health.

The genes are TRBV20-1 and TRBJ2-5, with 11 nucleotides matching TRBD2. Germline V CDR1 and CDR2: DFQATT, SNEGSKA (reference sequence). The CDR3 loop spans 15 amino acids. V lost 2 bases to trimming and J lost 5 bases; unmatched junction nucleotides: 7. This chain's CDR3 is CSARPVSGRGETQYF. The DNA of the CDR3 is TGCAGTGCTAGACCGGTTAGCGGGAGGGGGGAGACCCAGTACTTC.

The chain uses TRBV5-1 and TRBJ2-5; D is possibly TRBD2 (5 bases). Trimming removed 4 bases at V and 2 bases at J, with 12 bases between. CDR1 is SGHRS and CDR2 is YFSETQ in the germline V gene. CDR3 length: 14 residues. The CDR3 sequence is CASSGAVTQETQYF. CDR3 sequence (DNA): TGCGCCAGCAGCGGAGCGGTTACTCAAGAGACCCAGTACTTC.

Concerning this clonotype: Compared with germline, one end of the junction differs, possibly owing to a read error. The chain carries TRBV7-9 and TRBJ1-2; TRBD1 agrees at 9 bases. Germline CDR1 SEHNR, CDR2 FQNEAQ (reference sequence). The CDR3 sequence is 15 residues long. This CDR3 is CANSTKTGQGGGYTF. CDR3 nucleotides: TGTGCCAACAGCACTAAGACGGGACAGGGAGGTGGCTACACCTTC.

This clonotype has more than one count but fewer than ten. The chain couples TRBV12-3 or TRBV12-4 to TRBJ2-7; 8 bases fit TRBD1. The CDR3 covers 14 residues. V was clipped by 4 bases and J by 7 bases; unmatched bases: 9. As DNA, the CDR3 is TGTGCCAGCAGTTCTGGGACAGGCTCATGGGAGCAGTACTTC. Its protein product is CASSSGTGSWEQYF.

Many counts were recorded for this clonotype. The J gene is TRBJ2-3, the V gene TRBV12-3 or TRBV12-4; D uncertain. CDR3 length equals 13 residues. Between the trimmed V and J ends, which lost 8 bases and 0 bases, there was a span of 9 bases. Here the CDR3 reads CASSQTSTDTQYF. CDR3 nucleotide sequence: TGTGCCAGCTCACAGACTAGCACAGATACGCAGTATTTT.

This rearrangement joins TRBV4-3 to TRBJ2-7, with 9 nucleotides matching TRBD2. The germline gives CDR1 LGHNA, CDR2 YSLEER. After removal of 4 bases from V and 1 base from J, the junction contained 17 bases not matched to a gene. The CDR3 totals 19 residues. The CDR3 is CASSLGPWAGGPSSYEQYF. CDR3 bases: TGCGCCAGCAGCCTTGGCCCCTGGGCGGGGGGGCCGAGTTCCTACGAGCAGTACTTC.

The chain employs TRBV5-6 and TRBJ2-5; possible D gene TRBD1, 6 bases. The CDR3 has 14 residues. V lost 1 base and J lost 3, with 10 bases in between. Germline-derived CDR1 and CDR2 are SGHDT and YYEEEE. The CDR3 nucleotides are TGTGCCAGCAGCTTGTACAGGGTAAAAGAGACCCAGTACTTC. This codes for CASSLYRVKETQYF.

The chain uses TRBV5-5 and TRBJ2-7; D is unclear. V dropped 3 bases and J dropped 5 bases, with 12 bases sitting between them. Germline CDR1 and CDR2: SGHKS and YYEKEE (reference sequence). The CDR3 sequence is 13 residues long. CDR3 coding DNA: TGTGCCAGCAGCTCTTACCCTCTAGACGAGCAGTACTTC. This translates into CASSSYPLDEQYF.

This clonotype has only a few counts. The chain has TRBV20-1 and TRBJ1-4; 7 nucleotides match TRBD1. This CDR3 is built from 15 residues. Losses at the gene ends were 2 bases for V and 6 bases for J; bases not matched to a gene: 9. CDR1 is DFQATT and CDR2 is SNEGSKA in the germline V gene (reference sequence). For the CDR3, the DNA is TGCAGTGCTAGAAGATTGGGGACAGCTGATGAAAAACTGTTTTTT. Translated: CSARRLGTADEKLFF.

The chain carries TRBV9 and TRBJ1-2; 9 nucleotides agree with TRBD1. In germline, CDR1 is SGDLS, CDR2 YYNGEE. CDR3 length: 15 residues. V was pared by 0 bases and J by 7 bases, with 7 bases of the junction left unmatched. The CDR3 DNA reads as TGTGCCAGCAGCGTAGCCCCGGACAGGGGAGGTGGCTACACCTTC. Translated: CASSVAPDRGGGYTF.